This record concerns one TCR beta chain sequence. Its antigen is still unknown. V was pared by 6 bases and J by 7 bases, with 16 bases between. Germline V CDR1 and CDR2: MNHNY, SVGAGI (reference sequence). The CDR3 covers 13 residues. The data originate from a study of shared clonotypes between healthy human individuals. The authors divided CD4+ cells into CD45RA+ naive and CD45RA-negative memory subsets. Study observations and caveats: Only blood samples were collected, and tissue repertoires likely differ. What naive subsets generally showed was a larger estimated richness than memory subsets showed.

Generated by immunoSEQ multiplex PCR, the TCRdb table keeps only in-frame clones and is missing some. Here the sample spans 400,000 to 600,000 clones, roughly 95% being singletons. The sequenced sample was naive CD4+ T cells sorted from blood. Subset given: CD45RA+ positively selected. The sequence was collected from a woman younger than 45 in good health. The chain has TRBV6-6 and TRBJ2-7; tentative D call: TRBD2 (6 bases). CDR3 sequence: CASSGRDIGEQYF. CDR3 nucleotides: TGTGCCAGCAGCGGGAGAGATATTGGGGAGCAGTACTTC.